This T cell receptor (beta chain) was documented in a study of T cells in Graves' hyperthyroidism and ophthalmopathy. From RNA transcripts, TCR beta CDR3 regions were amplified. Carried out on the TCR CDR3, a first-round RT-PCR used the HTBI primer set. From the multiplex PCR reads, TCRdb called clonotypes with MiXCR, one entry per CDR3 protein. Here the sample spans hundreds of thousands of distinct CDR3 sequences, 12% to 15% being singletons. This clonotype appeared many times. The source material was blood. This TCR was recovered from a young woman with Graves' hyperthyroidism.

This chain's CDR3 is CASSLSSGSSGYTF. CDR3 bases: TGTGCCAGCAGTTTATCGTCGGGGTCCAGTGGCTACACCTTC. The V and J genes are TRBV27 and TRBJ1-2; no clear D gene. The V and J ends lost 0 bases and 7 bases respectively, with 12 bases between them. The V gene's germline CDR1 is MNHEY and CDR2 SMNVEV (reference sequence). This CDR3 has 14 amino acids.